This T cell receptor (beta chain) is drawn from a study of Graves' ophthalmopathy and Graves' hyperthyroidism. This clonotype was detected many times. Scientists amplified the TCR beta CDR3 regions from RNA transcripts. HTBI-primed RT-PCR formed the first round, and a multiplex PCR formed the second. In TCRdb, the multiplex PCR reads were re-called with MiXCR into one record per CDR3 protein. The sample records a few hundred thousand distinct CDR3 sequences, 17% being singletons. Germline V CDR1 and CDR2: MNHNS, SASEGT. V trimming: 1 base; J trimming: 4 bases; junction bases outside the gene matches: 10. CDR3 length: 16 residues.

V and J are TRBV6-1 and TRBJ2-7, with 7 bases lining up with TRBD1. This TCR was recovered from an adult woman with stable Graves' hyperthyroidism. Sample: peripheral blood. The CDR3 is CASSEETGQLGYEQYF. CDR3 coding DNA: TGTGCCAGCAGTGAAGAAACGGGACAGTTGGGGTACGAGCAGTACTTC.